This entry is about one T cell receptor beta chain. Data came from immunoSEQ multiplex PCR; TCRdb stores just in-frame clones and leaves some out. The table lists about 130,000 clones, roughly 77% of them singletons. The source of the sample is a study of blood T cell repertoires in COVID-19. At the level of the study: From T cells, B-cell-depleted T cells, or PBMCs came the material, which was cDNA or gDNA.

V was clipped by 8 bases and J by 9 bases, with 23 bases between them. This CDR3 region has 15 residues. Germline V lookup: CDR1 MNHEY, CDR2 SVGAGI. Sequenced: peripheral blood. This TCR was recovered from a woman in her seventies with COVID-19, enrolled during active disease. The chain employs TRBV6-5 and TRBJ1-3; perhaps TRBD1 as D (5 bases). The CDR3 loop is CASRRGGEQSGTIYF. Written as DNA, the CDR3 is TGTGCCAGCCGCCGGGGGGGGGAGCAATCAGGCACCATATATTTT.